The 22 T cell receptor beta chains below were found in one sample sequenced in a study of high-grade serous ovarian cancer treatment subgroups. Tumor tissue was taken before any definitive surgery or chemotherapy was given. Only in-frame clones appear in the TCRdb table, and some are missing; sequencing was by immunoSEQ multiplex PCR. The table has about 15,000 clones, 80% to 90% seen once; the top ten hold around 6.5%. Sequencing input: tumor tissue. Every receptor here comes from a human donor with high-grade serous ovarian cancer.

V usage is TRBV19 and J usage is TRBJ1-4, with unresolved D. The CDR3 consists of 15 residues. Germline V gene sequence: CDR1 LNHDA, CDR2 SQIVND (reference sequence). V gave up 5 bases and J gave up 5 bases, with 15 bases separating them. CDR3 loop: CASSPRTALNEKLFF. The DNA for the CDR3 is TGTGCCAGTAGTCCCAGGACGGCTTTAAATGAAAAACTGTTTTTT.

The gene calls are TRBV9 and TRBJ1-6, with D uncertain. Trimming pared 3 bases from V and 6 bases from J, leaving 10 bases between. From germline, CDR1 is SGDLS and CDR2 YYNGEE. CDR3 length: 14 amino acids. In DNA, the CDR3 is TGTGCCAGCAGCGACCGCAGTTTTAATTCACCCCTCCACTTT. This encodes CASSDRSFNSPLHF.

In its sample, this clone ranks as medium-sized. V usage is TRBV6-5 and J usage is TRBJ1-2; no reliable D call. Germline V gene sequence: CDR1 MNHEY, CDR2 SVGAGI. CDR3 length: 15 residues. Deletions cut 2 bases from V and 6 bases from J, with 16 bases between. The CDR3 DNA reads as TGTGCCAGCAGTTACGTTGCAGGACGCTTCCATGGCTACACCTTC. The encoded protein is CASSYVAGRFHGYTF.

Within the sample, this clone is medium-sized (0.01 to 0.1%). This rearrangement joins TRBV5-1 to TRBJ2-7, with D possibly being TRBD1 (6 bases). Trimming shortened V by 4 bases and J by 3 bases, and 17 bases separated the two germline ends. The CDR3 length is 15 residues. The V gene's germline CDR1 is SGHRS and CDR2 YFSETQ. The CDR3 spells CASSPKDSAGYEQYF. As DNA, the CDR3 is TGCGCCAGCAGCCCCAAGGACAGTGCCGGCTACGAGCAGTACTTC.

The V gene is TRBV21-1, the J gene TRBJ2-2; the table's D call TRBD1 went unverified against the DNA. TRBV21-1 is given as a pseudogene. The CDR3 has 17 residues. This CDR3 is CASSKGDRDPFTGELFF. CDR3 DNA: TGTGCCAGCAGCAAGGGGGACAGGGACCCGTTCACCGGGGAGCTGTTTTTT.

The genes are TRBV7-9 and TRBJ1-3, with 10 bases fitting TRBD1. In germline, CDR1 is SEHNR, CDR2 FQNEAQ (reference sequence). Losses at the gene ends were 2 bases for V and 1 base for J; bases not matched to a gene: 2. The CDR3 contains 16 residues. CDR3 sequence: CASSLRGQGSGNTIYF. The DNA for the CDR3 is TGTGCCAGCAGCTTAAGGGGACAGGGGTCTGGAAACACCATATATTTT.

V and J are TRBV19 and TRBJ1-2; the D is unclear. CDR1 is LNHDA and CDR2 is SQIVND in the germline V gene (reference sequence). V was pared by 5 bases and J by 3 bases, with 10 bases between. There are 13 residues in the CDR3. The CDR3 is CASSLDKYYGYTF. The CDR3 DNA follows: TGTGCCAGTAGTCTCGACAAATACTATGGCTACACCTTC. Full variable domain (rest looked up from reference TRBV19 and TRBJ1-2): DGGITQSPKYLFRKEGQNVTLSCEQNLNHDAMYWYRQDPGQGLRLIYYSQIVNDFQKGDIAEGYSVSREKKESFPLTVTSAQKNPTAFYLCASSLDKYYGYTFGSGTRLTVV.

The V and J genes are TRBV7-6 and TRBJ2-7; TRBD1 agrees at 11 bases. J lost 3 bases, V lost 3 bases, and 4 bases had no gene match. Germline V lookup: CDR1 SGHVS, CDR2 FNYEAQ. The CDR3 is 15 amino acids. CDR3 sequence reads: CASSLEGTGGYEQYF. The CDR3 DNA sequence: TGTGCCAGCAGCTTGGAGGGGACAGGGGGCTACGAGCAGTACTTC.

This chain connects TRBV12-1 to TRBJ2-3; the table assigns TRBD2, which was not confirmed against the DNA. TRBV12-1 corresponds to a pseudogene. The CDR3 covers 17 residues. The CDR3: CASSFRGATISTDTQYF. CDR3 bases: TGTGCCAGCAGCTTTCGCGGGGCGACGATAAGCACAGATACGCAGTATTTT.

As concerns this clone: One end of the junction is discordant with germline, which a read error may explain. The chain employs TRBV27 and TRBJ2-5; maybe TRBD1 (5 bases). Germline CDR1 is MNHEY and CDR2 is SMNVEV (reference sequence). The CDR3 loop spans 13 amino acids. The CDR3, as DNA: TGTGCCAGCAGTGGAACCTACGGGCAGGGTTATCACTTC. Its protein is CASSGTYGQGYHF.

The CDR3 region is CSVEDYKTSLSTDTQYF. The DNA for the CDR3 is TGCAGCGTTGAAGACTATAAGACTAGTTTAAGCACAGATACGCAGTATTTT. This rearrangement joins TRBV29-1 to TRBJ2-3; possible D gene TRBD2, 6 bases. The CDR3 has 17 residues. Trimming stripped 0 bases from V and 0 bases from J, with 16 bases between. Germline lookup yields CDR1 SQVTM and CDR2 ANQGSEA.

The CDR3 protein is CSARYSYEQYF. CDR3 in DNA: TGCAGTGCTAGGTATTCGTACGAGCAGTACTTC. This sequence joins TRBV20-1 and TRBJ2-7; no definite D call. Trimming removed 3 bases at V and 4 bases at J, with 7 bases between. Per germline, CDR1 DFQATT and CDR2 SNEGSKA (reference sequence). This CDR3 contains 11 residues.

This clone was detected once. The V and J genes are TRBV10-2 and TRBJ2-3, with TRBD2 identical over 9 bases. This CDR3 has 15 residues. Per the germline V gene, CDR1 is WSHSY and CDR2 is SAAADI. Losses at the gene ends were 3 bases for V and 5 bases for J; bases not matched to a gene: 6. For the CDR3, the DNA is TGCGCCAGCAGTGAATGGCGGGGGGGTGGAGATACGCAGTATTTT. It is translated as CASSEWRGGGDTQYF.

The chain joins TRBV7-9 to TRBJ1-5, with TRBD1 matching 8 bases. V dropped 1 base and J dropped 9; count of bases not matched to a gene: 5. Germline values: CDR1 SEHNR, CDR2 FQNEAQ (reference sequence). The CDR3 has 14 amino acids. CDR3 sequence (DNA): TGTGCCAGCAGCTTAGGACAGGGGTTTGGGCCCCAGCATTTT. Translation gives CASSLGQGFGPQHF. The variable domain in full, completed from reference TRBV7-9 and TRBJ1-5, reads DTGVSQNPRHKITKRGQNVTFRCDPISEHNRLYWYRQTLGQGPEFLTYFQNEAQLEKSRLLSDRFSAERPKGSFSTLEIQRTEQGDSAMYLCASSLGQGFGPQHFGDGTRLSIL.

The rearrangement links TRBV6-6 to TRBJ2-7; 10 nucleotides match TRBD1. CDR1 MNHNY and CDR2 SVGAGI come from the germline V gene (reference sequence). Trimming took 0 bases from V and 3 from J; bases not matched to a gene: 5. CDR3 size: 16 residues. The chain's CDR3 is CASSYSHGQGVYEQYF. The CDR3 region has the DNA TGTGCCAGCAGTTACTCCCACGGACAGGGGGTCTACGAGCAGTACTTC.

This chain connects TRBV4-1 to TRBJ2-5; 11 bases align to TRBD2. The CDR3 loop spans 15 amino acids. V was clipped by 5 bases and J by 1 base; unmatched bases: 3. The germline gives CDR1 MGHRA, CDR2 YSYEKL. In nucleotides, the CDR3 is TGCGCCAGCAGCTATAGCGGGGGGGCCCAAGAGACCCAGTACTTC. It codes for CASSYSGGAQETQYF.

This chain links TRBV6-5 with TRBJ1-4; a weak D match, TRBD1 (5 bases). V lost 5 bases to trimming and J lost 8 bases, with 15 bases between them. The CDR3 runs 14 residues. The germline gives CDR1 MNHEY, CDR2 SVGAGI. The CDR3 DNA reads TGTGCCAGCAGTCACAGGAGCTGGGGAGAAAAACTGTTTTTT. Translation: CASSHRSWGEKLFF.

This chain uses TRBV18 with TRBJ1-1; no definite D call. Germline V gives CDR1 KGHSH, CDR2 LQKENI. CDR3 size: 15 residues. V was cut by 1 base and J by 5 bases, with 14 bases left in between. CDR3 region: CASSPRREVGTEAFF. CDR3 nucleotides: TGTGCCAGCTCACCACGGAGGGAGGTTGGGACTGAAGCTTTCTTT.

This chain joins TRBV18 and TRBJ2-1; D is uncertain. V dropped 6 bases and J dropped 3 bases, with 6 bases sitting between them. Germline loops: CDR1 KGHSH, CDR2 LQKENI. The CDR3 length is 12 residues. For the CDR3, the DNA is TGTGCCAGCTCGCCAGACTACAATGAGCAGTTCTTC. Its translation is CASSPDYNEQFF.

CDR3 in amino acids: CASTPGTIREQFF. The CDR3 DNA is TGTGCCAGCACCCCGGGGACAATCCGGGAGCAGTTCTTC. The rearrangement joins TRBV7-9 to TRBJ2-1; weak D call: TRBD1 (6 bases). The V end was cut by 7 bases, the J end by 10 bases, with 17 bases between. CDR3 size: 13 residues. Germline V gives CDR1 SEHNR, CDR2 FQNEAQ (reference sequence).

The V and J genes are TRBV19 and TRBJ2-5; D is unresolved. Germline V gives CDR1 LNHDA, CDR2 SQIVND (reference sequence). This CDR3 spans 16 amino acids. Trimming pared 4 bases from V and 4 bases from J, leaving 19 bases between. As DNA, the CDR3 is TGTGCCAGTAGTACCCGTCCTTGGGGTCGAGTAGAGACCCAGTACTTC. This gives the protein CASSTRPWGRVETQYF.

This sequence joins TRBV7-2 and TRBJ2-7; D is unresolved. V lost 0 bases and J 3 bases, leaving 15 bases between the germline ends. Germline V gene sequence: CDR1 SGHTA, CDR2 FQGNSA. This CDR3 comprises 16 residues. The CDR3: CASSLASTGLNYEQYF. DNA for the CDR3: TGTGCCAGCAGCTTAGCGTCTACGGGTCTGAACTACGAGCAGTACTTC.